This T cell receptor beta chain was captured by sequencing in a study of shared clonotypes between healthy human individuals (TCRdb year 2020). For the study in its entirety: The cohort included a few men and two women between 18 and 49 years of age. To estimate repertoire size and how much clonotype sharing occurs between individuals, the study deeply sequenced the blood TCR repertoires of several healthy adults. Different laboratories and diverse techniques were used to prepare libraries and sequence TCR repertoires, to increase sequencing depth and limit assay-specific biases. Per donor, leukapheresis produced somewhere between about 0.85 and 9.5 billion PBMCs.

Using the deep immunoSEQ assay, TCR CDR3 regions were amplified from genomic DNA by multiplex PCR. Genomic DNA extracted from each cell subset was distributed evenly over all wells of several immunoSEQ 96-well plates, and each plate served as one replicate. Each replicate PCR for unsorted PBMC received roughly 290 ng genomic DNA, equal to 30,000 to 35,000 T cell genomes. Genomic DNA from unsorted PBMC was sequenced over ten immunoSEQ deep assay plates. The purified libraries were quantified using a Qubit 3.0 fluorometer, sized with a Bioanalyzer 2100, and then quantified again using the KAPA Library Quantification kit. Every immunoSEQ 96-well plate was sequenced on a dedicated single-read 150-cycle Illumina NextSeq 550 flow cell. As for the original processing: Because the immunoSEQ output held only junctional sequences and lacked quality scores, the filtering could not match the filtering applied to full-length reads. Sequences were annotated with PyIR, a Python wrapper for IgBLAST v1.9, and V/J genes and CDR3 were assigned using IMGT germline references. Reads were removed for weak V/J assignments (E-value above 1e-6), missing CDR3, stop codons, out-of-frame junctions, or ambiguous translated residues. V3J clonotypes were defined as sequences sharing an identical inferred V gene, J gene, and CDR3 amino acid sequence. The percentage overlap between two repertoires was calculated by dividing the number of shared unique clonotypes by the size of the smaller repertoire. RTK rarefaction, the Chao1 estimator, and Recon v2.1 estimates of unobserved clonotypes were used to assess repertoire richness. TCRdb stores this immuneACCESS table with in-frame sequences only. Part of the clones is absent; in the studies checked, under half of the shortfall reflects unresolved V genes, and no reason is known for the rest. The V and J calls and clone size come from that table; D and trimming were worked out from the DNA. The sample includes hundreds of thousands of clones, with over 65% observed a single time. The ten largest account for approximately 12% of the sample.

Results and caveats for the whole study, not just this receptor: Because the study included a small number of donors, the genetic and exposure-history diversity represented was limited. Sampling was restricted to blood, and TCR repertoires in tissue are likely to differ from TCR repertoires in blood. Pairwise subsampling indicated that sequencing depth was expected to affect the degree of clonotype sharing among donors.

Donors were healthy HIV-negative adults with no recently reported acute infections or vaccinations. Every donor was a Caucasian adult living in Nashville, Tennessee, USA. In the unsorted samples, some 94 million PBMCs were counted, and genomic DNA was extracted using the QIAamp DNA Blood Mini kit. Blood was collected by leukapheresis, and PBMCs were isolated by Ficoll-Histopaque density gradient centrifugation and then cryopreserved in liquid nitrogen vapor phase. About this clone itself: No antigen is known for it. No base quality values were provided; no much bigger clone lies one nucleotide off.

From a lookup of the germline V gene (reference sequence), CDR1 and CDR2 are GTSNPN and SVGIG. The CDR3 has 13 amino acids, counting the end cysteine and phenylalanine. Only the CDR3 DNA is retained, 39 bases long and in frame from the first base. Sequencing input: PBMCs. The sequence joins TRBV30 to TRBJ2-5; the D match is possibly TRBD1 or TRBD2, with 5 bases aligned in each. The receptor was isolated from a woman in her thirties or forties in good health. Some clones in this sample may be carry-over from other donors' samples. The encoded CDR3 is CANQRLAGETQYF. The DNA reads TGTGCAAACCAGCGGTTAGCAGGGGAGACCCAGTACTTC.